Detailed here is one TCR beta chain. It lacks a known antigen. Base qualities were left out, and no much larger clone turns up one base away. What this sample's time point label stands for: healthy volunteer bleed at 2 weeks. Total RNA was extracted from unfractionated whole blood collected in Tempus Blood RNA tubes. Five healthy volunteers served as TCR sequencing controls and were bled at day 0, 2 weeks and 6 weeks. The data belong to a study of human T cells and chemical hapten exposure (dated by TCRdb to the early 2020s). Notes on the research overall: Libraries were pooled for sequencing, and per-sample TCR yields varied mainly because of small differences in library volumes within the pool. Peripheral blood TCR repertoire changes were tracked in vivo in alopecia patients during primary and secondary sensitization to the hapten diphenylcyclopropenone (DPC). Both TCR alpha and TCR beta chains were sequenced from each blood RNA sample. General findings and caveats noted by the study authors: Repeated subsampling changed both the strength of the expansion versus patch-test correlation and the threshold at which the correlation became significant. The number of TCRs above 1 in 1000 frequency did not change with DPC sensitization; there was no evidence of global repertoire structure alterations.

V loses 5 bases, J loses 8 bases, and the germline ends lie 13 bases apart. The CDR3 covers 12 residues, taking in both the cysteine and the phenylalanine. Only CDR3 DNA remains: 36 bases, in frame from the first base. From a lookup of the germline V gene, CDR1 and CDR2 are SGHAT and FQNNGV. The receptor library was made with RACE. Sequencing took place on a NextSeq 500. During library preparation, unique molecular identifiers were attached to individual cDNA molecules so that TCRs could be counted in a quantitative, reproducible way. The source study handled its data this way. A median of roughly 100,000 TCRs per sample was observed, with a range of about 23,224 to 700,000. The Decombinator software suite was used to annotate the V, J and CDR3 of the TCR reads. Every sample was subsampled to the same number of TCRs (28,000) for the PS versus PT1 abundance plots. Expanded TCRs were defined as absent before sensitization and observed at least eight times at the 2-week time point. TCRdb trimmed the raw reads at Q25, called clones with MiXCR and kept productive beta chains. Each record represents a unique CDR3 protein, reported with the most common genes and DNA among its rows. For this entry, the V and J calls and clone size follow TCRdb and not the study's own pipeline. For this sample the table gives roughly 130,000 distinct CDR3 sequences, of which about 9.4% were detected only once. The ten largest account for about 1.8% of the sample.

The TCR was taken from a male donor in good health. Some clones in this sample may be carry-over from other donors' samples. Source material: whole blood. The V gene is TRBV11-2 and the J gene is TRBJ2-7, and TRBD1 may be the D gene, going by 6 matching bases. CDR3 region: CASSLDRHKQYF. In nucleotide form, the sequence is TGTGCCAGCAGCCTCGACAGGCACAAGCAGTACTTC.